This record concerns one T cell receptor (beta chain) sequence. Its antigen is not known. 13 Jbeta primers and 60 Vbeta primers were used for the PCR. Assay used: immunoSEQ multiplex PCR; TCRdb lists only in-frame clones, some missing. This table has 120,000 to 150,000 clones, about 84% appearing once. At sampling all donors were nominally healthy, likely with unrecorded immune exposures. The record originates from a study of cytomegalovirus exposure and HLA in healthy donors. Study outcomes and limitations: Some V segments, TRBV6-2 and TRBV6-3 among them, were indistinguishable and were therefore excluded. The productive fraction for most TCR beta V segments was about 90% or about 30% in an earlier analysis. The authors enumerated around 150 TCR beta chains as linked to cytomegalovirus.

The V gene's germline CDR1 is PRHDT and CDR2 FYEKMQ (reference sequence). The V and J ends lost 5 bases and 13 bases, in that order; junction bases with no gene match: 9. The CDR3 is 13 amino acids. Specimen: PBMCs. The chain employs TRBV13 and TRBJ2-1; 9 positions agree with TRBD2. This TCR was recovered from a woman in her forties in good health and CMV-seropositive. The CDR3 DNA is TGTGCCAGCAGCCCATGGACTAGCGCTAAACAGTTCTTC. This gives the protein CASSPWTSAKQFF.